This T cell receptor (beta chain) originates from a study of T cell responses to AZD1222 COVID-19 vaccine. Study results and limitations: Among vaccine-associated CD4 TCRs, coverage spanned spike, with dominance at 160-218 and 743-854.

The CDR3 consists of 17 residues. The germline V gene encodes CDR1 SGDLS and CDR2 YYNGEE. V shed 1 base and J 13 bases; nucleotides not matched to a gene: 15. Measured with immunoSEQ multiplex PCR; TCRdb has only the in-frame clones, and not every one. The sample comprises around 140,000 clones, around nine tenths of which are singletons, and roughly 3.7% rests with the top ten. Concerning this clone itself: The antigen is not known.

The sample was peripheral blood, taken on day 0 of AZD1222 vaccination. The sequence was obtained from an adult in good health. The rearrangement joins TRBV9 to TRBJ2-1; 12 nucleotides align to TRBD2. The CDR3 DNA sequence: TGTGCCAGCAGCGTAACGCCGACGGGACTAGCGGGTACGGCACAGTTCTTC. This encodes CASSVTPTGLAGTAQFF.